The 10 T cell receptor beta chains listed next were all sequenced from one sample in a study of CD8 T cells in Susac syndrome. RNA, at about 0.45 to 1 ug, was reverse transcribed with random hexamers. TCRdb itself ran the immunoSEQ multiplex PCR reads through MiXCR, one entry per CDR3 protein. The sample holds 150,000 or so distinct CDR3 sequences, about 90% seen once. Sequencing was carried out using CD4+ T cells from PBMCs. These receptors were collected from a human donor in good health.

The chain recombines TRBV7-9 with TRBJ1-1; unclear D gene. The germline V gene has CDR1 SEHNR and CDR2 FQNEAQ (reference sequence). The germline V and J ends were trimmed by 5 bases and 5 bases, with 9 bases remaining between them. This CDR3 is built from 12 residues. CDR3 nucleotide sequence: TGTGCCAGCAGCCGTGCGGAGACTGAAGCTTTCTTT. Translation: CASSRAETEAFF. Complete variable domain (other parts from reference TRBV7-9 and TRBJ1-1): DTGVSQNPRHKITKRGQNVTFRCDPISEHNRLYWYRQTLGQGPEFLTYFQNEAQLEKSRLLSDRFSAERPKGSFSTLEIQRTEQGDSAMYLCASSRAETEAFFGQGTRLTVV.

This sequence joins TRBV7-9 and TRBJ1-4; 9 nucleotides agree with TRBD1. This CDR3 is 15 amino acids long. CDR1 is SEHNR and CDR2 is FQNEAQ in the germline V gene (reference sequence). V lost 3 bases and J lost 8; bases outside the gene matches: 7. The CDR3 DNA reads TGTGCCAGCAGCTTTAGCAGCGGACAGGGGGAAAAACTGTTTTTT. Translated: CASSFSSGQGEKLFF.

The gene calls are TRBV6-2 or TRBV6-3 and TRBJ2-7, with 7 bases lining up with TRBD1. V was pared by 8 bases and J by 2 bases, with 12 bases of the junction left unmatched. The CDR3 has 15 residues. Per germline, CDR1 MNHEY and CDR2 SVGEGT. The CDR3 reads CASGYNRDRTYEQYF. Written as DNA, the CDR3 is TGTGCCAGCGGCTACAACCGGGACAGAACCTACGAGCAGTACTTC.

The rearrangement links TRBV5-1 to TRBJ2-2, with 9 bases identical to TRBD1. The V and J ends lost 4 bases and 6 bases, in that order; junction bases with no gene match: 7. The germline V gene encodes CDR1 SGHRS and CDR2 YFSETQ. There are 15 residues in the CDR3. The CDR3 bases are TGCGCCAGCAGCCCGGGGACAGGGAAGGCCGGGGAGCTGTTTTTT. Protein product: CASSPGTGKAGELFF.

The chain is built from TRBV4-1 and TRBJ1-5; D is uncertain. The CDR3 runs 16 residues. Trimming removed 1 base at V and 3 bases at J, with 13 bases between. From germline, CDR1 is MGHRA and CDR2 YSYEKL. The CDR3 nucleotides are TGCGCCAGCAGCCAAGGACCGCCTAGCCTCAATCAGCCCCAGCATTTT. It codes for CASSQGPPSLNQPQHF.

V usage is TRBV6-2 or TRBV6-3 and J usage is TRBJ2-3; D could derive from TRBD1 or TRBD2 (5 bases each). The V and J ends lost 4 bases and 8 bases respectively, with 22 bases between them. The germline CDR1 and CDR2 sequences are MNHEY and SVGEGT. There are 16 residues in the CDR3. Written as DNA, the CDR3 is TGTGCCAGCAGTTGGGGCCCTCAAGTAAGCGAGGGTACGCAGTATTTT. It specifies CASSWGPQVSEGTQYF.

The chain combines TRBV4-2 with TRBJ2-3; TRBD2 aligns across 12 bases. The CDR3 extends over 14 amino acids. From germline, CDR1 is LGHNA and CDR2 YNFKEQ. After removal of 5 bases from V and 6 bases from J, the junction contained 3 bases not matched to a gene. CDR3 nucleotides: TGTGCCAGCAGCGGAACTAGCGGGAGGGATACGCAGTATTTT. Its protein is CASSGTSGRDTQYF.

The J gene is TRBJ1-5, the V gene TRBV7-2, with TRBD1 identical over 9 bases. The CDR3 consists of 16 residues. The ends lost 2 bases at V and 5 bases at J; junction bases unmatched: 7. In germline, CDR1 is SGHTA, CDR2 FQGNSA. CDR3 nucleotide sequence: TGTGCCAGCAGCTTACCCGGGACAGGGAGGGATCAGCCCCAGCATTTT. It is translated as CASSLPGTGRDQPQHF.

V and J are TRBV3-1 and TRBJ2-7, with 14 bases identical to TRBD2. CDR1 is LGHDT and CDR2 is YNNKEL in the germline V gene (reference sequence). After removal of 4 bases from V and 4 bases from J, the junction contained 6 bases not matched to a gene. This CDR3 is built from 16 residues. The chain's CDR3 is CASSLLGTSGRYEQYF. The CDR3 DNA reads TGTGCCAGCAGCCTTCTTGGGACTAGCGGGAGATACGAGCAGTACTTC.

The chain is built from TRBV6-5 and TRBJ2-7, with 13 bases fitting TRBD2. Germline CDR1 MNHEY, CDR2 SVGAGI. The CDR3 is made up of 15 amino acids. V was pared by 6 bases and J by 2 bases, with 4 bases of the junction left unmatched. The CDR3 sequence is CASRRTSGGPYEQYF. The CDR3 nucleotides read TGTGCCAGCAGGCGGACTAGCGGGGGCCCCTACGAGCAGTACTTC.